These T cell receptor beta chains were read from a single sample in a study of regulatory dendritic cells for organ transplantation. Produced via immunoSEQ multiplex PCR; TCRdb's table is partial and in-frame only. This sample has under 50,000 clones, with about 90% found just once. The sequenced material came from naive CD8+ T cells from blood. These receptors originate from a human donor in good health. CDR3s include the opening cysteine and the closing phenylalanine or tryptophan. The order of the fields is clone size, V gene, D gene, J gene, CDR3 DNA, CDR3 protein. The D gene is left open where the match is weak. Clone size is shown for a subset of rows, as once, few, many or a class of expanded clone.

clone size: once
V gene: TRBV13
D gene: -
J gene: TRBJ1-3
CDR3 DNA: TGTGCCAGCAGCTTAGGCCGTCGGGGTTACGAGGGAAACACCATATATTTT
CDR3 protein: CASSLGRRGYEGNTIYF

clone size: -
V gene: TRBV9
D gene: TRBD2
J gene: TRBJ2-1
CDR3 DNA: TGTGCCAGCAGCGTAGTGCCTAGCGGGAGGGACGATGAGCAGTTCTTC
CDR3 protein: CASSVVPSGRDDEQFF

clone size: -
V gene: TRBV27
D gene: TRBD2
J gene: TRBJ2-7
CDR3 DNA: TGTGCCAGCAGTTCATCTAGCGGGGGGGCCCACGAGCAGTACTTC
CDR3 protein: CASSSSSGGAHEQYF

clone size: -
V gene: TRBV9
D gene: -
J gene: TRBJ2-7
CDR3 DNA: TGTGCCAGCAGCGTAGGACACCTAAGAGACTACGAGCAGTACTTC
CDR3 protein: CASSVGHLRDYEQYF

clone size: -
V gene: TRBV7-6
D gene: -
J gene: TRBJ1-4
CDR3 DNA: TGTGCCAGCAGCTTAGTAGCTCTTGGGACAGAAAAACTGTTTTTT
CDR3 protein: CASSLVALGTEKLFF

clone size: -
V gene: TRBV5-8
D gene: TRBD1
J gene: TRBJ1-1
CDR3 DNA: TGTGCCAGCAGCTTGGCGGAGGTGGGGGCCTCACAGGGGACTGAAGCTTTCTTT
CDR3 protein: CASSLAEVGASQGTEAFF

clone size: -
V gene: TRBV6-4
D gene: -
J gene: TRBJ1-5
CDR3 DNA: TGTGCCAGCCCCCCCTCGGAGCAGGGGAGTAATTTGTGGAATCAGCCCCAGCATTTT
CDR3 protein: CASPPSEQGSNLWNQPQHF

clone size: -
V gene: TRBV9
D gene: -
J gene: TRBJ2-7
CDR3 DNA: TGTGCCAGCAGCCTCGGGACAGCGGGATACGAGCAGTACTTC
CDR3 protein: CASSLGTAGYEQYF

clone size: few
V gene: TRBV19
D gene: -
J gene: TRBJ1-5
CDR3 DNA: TGTGCCAGTAGGGACGTGGCTGGTAGCGATCAGCCCCAGCATTTT
CDR3 protein: CASRDVAGSDQPQHF

clone size: once
V gene: TRBV19
D gene: TRBD1
J gene: TRBJ1-2
CDR3 DNA: TGTGCCAGTAGTAACCCGGACAGGGGGCATGGCTACACCTTC
CDR3 protein: CASSNPDRGHGYTF

clone size: -
V gene: TRBV7-6
D gene: TRBD1
J gene: TRBJ1-4
CDR3 DNA: TGTGCCAGCAGCTCAGTCGGACAGGGGGCTCGACTGTTTTTT
CDR3 protein: CASSSVGQGARLFF

clone size: -
V gene: TRBV5-4
D gene: -
J gene: TRBJ2-1
CDR3 DNA: TGTGCCAGCAGCTCCGGGCTAGCGAACAATGAGCAGTTCTTC
CDR3 protein: CASSSGLANNEQFF

clone size: -
V gene: TRBV5-8
D gene: TRBD2
J gene: TRBJ2-7
CDR3 DNA: TGTGCCAGCGGGGGGGGTATCTACGAGCAGTACTTC
CDR3 protein: CASGGGIYEQYF

clone size: -
V gene: TRBV6-6
D gene: -
J gene: TRBJ1-1
CDR3 DNA: TGTGCCAGCAGTTACGACCTGAGGACAGAAGAAGCTTTCTTT
CDR3 protein: CASSYDLRTEEAFF